This TCR beta chain was captured in a study of vaccination effects on CD4 cells after COVID-19. Study-level information: Post-vaccine specimens were collected at a median of 72 days following the second dose.

On this clone itself: Its antigen is as yet unknown.

Expansion with viral peptide pools was applied to antigen-specific CD4+ T cells by the ViraFEST assay prior to sequencing. Culture lasted around eleven days before CD4+ T cell isolation. Two-dose BNT162b2 or mRNA-1273 vaccination was given to participants. Researchers swapped half the medium for IL-2 medium on both days 3 and 7. Trimming cost V 6 bases and J 11 bases; bases outside gene matches: 17. The CDR3 sequence is 15 residues long. Germline values: CDR1 MNHEY, CDR2 SVGAGI. TCRdb keeps only in-frame clones here, not all; method: immunoSEQ multiplex PCR. Of tens of thousands of clones in the sample, 72% were seen once. Overall study findings and caveats: The vaccine-induced clones of healthy vaccinees included only 1 of 255 that cross-reacted with common cold coronaviruses.

This receptor was taken from a human donor who received a COVID-19 vaccine. Material: CD4+ T cells from PBMCs cultured with HCoV-229E spike peptides, obtained after COVID-19 vaccination. J is TRBJ1-1 and V is TRBV6-5, with 8 positions matching TRBD1. CDR3 nucleotides: TGTGCCAGCAGACCCGGACAGGGTGGTCATCTAGGCGCTTTCTTT. It is translated as CASRPGQGGHLGAFF.